This TCR beta chain was profiled in a study of shared clonotypes between healthy human individuals. Using immunoSEQ multiplex PCR, the repertoire was profiled, and TCRdb retains in-frame clones only, with some absent. The sample shows roughly 1,000,000 clones, around 78% of them seen only once. Per the germline V gene, CDR1 is MDHEN and CDR2 is SYDVKM. Trimming stripped 3 bases from V and 2 bases from J, with 7 bases between. The CDR3 is made up of 13 amino acids. For this clone: This sample includes further DNA sequences coding for the same CDR3.

The chain combines TRBV28 with TRBJ2-5; D ambiguous. The sequence came from a man between 18 and 35 years old in good health. Some clones in this sample may be carry-over from other donors' samples. Material: memory CD4+ T cells from PBMCs. Subset given: CD45RA-negative fraction. CDR3 in amino acids: CASSLVRQETQYF. The CDR3 DNA follows: TGTGCCAGCAGTTTGGTCCGGCAAGAGACCCAGTACTTC.